The T cell receptor beta chain described here comes from a study of early T cells in non-severe SARS-CoV-2 infection. About the study: With bulk RNA from unsorted whole blood as input, sequencing yielded unpaired chains.

This clonotype was counted between two and nine times. Its target is unknown. Study-wide points: CD4 and private specificities were missed by VDJdb matching, which favored anti-spike CD8 responses.

Each cDNA molecule carried a unique molecular identifier. TCRdb passed the 5' RACE reads through MiXCR, listing each CDR3 protein once. Found here are some 120,000 distinct CDR3 sequences, 15% of them singletons; the top ten hold 20% to 25%. The length of the CDR3 is 15 residues. Germline-derived CDR1 and CDR2 are LGHDT and YNNKEL (reference sequence). Trimming left V 5 bases short and J 0 bases short, with 11 bases between. The sequencing input was whole blood. The receptor comes from an adult who was a healthcare worker with PCR-confirmed SARS-CoV-2 infection or an uninfected control (not recorded which). V is TRBV3-1 and J is TRBJ1-3; no reliable D call. The CDR3 spells CASSESWSSGNTIYF. In nucleotides, the CDR3 is TGTGCCAGCAGCGAGAGTTGGAGCTCTGGAAACACCATATATTTT.